This TCR beta chain was captured in a study of blood T cell repertoires in COVID-19. Looking at the study overall: Researchers got acute and convalescent COVID-19 samples from the United States, Italy and Spain. Nucleic acid was either cDNA or gDNA, and it came from T cells, B-cell-depleted T cells, or PBMCs.

The count of this clone is one. As originally analysed: Amplifying reference gene primers gave estimates of nucleated cell counts. Clones were sequenced by immunoSEQ multiplex PCR, and TCRdb holds only the in-frame ones, with some missing. D and trimming come from the DNA, and the V and J calls and clone size come from that table. This sample carries some 220,000 clones, 85% of them seen once, and the ten largest clones take about 2.4%. Seattle researchers signed up patients amid active infection and tracked them longitudinally. The receptor comes from a woman aged 70 to 79 with COVID-19, enrolled during active disease. Material: peripheral blood.

CDR3: CASRKQGTYEQYF. CDR3 in DNA: TGTGCCAGCAGAAAACAGGGAACCTACGAGCAGTACTTC. The chain carries TRBV6-5 and TRBJ2-7; a weak D match, TRBD1 (6 bases). The CDR3 is 13 amino acids. V lost 6 bases to trimming and J lost 2 bases, with 11 bases between them. Germline V CDR1 and CDR2: MNHEY, SVGAGI.